The next 25 T cell receptor beta chains were all read from a single sample in a study of T cells in narcolepsy. Assay used: immunoSEQ multiplex PCR; TCRdb lists only in-frame clones, some missing. Here the sample spans under 30,000 clones, around 81% being singletons. Sequencing input: CD45RA- memory CD4+ T cells from PBMCs. All receptors derive from a human donor with narcolepsy.

V gene TRBV6-5 combines with J gene TRBJ2-1; D could derive from TRBD1 or TRBD2 (6 bases each). There are 15 residues in the CDR3. The V end lost 10 bases, the J end lost 8 bases, and 24 bases lay between the germline ends. The germline V gene has CDR1 MNHEY and CDR2 SVGAGI. In DNA, the CDR3 is TGTGCCACCACCCCCGGGGGCACTGATTTGGATGAGCAGTTCTTC. Translation gives CATTPGGTDLDEQFF.

The chain uses TRBV28 and TRBJ1-4; D is possibly TRBD1 (5 bases). With 6 bases removed from V and 11 bases from J, the gap between germline ends came to 16 bases. This CDR3 spans 13 amino acids. CDR1 and CDR2 (germline): MDHEN, SYDVKM. DNA for the CDR3: TGTGCCAGCAGAACAGTCAGGGACGGGAAACTGTTTTTT. It codes for CASRTVRDGKLFF.

The chain links TRBV7-2 to TRBJ1-2; the D is unclear. The length of the CDR3 is 12 residues. Looked up from germline, CDR1 is SGHTA and CDR2 is FQGNSA. Trimming cost V 5 bases and J 8 bases, with 12 bases left between them. The CDR3 loop reads CASSGQMEGYTF. CDR3 nucleotides: TGTGCCAGCAGCGGCCAAATGGAGGGCTACACCTTC.

As regards this clone: The DNA is left out, because the CDR3 cannot be placed on it with certainty; the CDR3 is given as TCRdb lists it. The chain uses TRBV29-1 and TRBJ2-1; TRBD1 reflects the table's D call only, with no check against the DNA. Looked up from germline, CDR1 is SQVTM and CDR2 is ANQGSEA. Both ends counted, the CDR3 spans 10 residues. This CDR3 is CSVGEGALFF.

On this clone itself: Relative to the germline gene, one junction end is altered; a read error may explain this. The chain has TRBV9 and TRBJ1-6; 7 nucleotides align to TRBD1. The CDR3 runs to 16 residues. Looked up from germline, CDR1 is SGDLS and CDR2 is YYNGEE. The CDR3 coding sequence is TGTGACAGCAGCGCCATCCCCGGGACAGCTAATTCACCCCTCCACTTT. This gives the protein CDSSAIPGTANSPLHF.

The chain couples TRBV5-1 to TRBJ2-1; 9 nucleotides line up with TRBD1. J gave up 6 bases and V 2 bases, and 3 bases lay outside the gene matches. Per the germline V gene, CDR1 is SGHRS and CDR2 is YFSETQ. The CDR3 totals 14 residues. Here the CDR3 DNA reads TGCGCCAGCAGCTTCGGACAGGGGTCCAATGAGCAGTTCTTC. Translated: CASSFGQGSNEQFF. Combining the CDR3 with reference TRBV5-1 and TRBJ2-1 gives the whole variable domain KAGVTQTPRYLIKTRGQQVTLSCSPISGHRSVSWYQQTPGQGLQFLFEYFSETQRNKGNFPGRFSGRQFSNSRSEMNVSTLELGDSALYLCASSFGQGSNEQFFGPGTRLTVL.

To note about this clone: Other DNA sequences in this sample translate to the same CDR3. This chain links TRBV5-4 with TRBJ2-2, with D hard to call. This CDR3 is 14 amino acids long. Germline-derived CDR1 and CDR2 are SGHNT and YYREEE (reference sequence). Trimming took 0 bases from V and 3 from J, leaving 6 bases between them. The CDR3 is CASSLGGDTGELFF. Here the CDR3 DNA reads TGTGCCAGCAGCTTGGGGGGTGACACCGGGGAGCTGTTTTTT. Full variable domain (rest looked up from reference TRBV5-4 and TRBJ2-2): ETGVTQSPTHLIKTRGQQVTLRCSSQSGHNTVSWYQQALGQGPQFIFQYYREEENGRGNFPPRFSGLQFPNYSSELNVNALELDDSALYLCASSLGGDTGELFFGEGSRLTVL.

The chain links TRBV28 to TRBJ2-1; D is perhaps TRBD1 or TRBD2 (6 bases each). This CDR3 is 11 amino acids long. V was shortened by 6 bases and J by 7 bases, with 7 bases between the two germline ends. From germline, CDR1 is MDHEN and CDR2 SYDVKM. In DNA form, the CDR3 reads TGTGCCAGCAGAGGGGGGAATGAGCAGTTCTTC. Translated: CASRGGNEQFF.

This rearrangement joins TRBV6-6 to TRBJ1-6; D is uncertain. This CDR3 is 15 amino acids long. The V and J ends lost 0 bases and 5 bases respectively, with 8 bases between them. Germline assignment: CDR1 MNHNY and CDR2 SVGAGI (reference sequence). CDR3 region: CASSYSKPDNSPLHF. CDR3 nucleotide sequence: TGTGCCAGCAGTTACTCGAAGCCAGATAATTCACCCCTCCACTTT.

This clone was seen only once. The J gene is TRBJ1-3, the V gene TRBV7-9; 8 bases match TRBD1. Trimming cost V 1 base and J 3 bases; bases outside gene matches: 8. Germline-derived CDR1 and CDR2 are SEHNR and FQNEAQ (reference sequence). The length of the CDR3 is 17 residues. This CDR3 is CASSLGLDRGRGNTIYF. In nucleotides, the CDR3 is TGTGCCAGCAGCTTAGGCCTAGACAGGGGTCGTGGAAACACCATATATTTT.

CDR3 nucleotides: TGTGCCAGCAGCTTGGTGGGTCCGTCTAATGAAAAACTGTTTTTT. This translates into CASSLVGPSNEKLFF. The chain combines TRBV5-5 with TRBJ1-4; D is unclear. Germline CDR1 is SGHKS and CDR2 is YYEKEE (reference sequence). The CDR3 length is 15 residues. V gave up 0 bases and J gave up 3 bases, with 9 bases separating them.

The chain recombines TRBV11-2 with TRBJ1-2; 7 bases are shared with TRBD1. Trimming removed 5 bases from V and 8 bases from J; junction bases left unmatched: 5. The CDR3 is made up of 12 amino acids. Germline-derived CDR1 and CDR2 are SGHAT and FQNNGV. In nucleotides, the CDR3 is TGTGCCAGCAGCCCGACAGGGCTGGGCTACACCTTC. It is translated as CASSPTGLGYTF. The variable domain in full, completed from reference TRBV11-2 and TRBJ1-2, reads EAGVAQSPRYKIIEKRQSVAFWCNPISGHATLYWYQQILGQGPKLLIQFQNNGVVDDSQLPKDRFSAERLKGVDSTLKIQPAKLEDSAVYLCASSPTGLGYTFGSGTRLTVV.

This chain links TRBV28 with TRBJ1-2, with 8 bases that match TRBD1. The CDR3 is 15 residues long. V was clipped by 5 bases and J by 4 bases; unmatched bases: 9. The germline CDR1 and CDR2 sequences are MDHEN and SYDVKM. In DNA, the CDR3 is TGTGCCAGCAGTCCTCCTCTCGGGACAGGCTATGGCTACACCTTC. Translation gives CASSPPLGTGYGYTF.

On this clone: This sample also contains other DNA sequences that code for the same CDR3. The genes are TRBV9 and TRBJ2-7, with D perhaps assigned TRBD1 or TRBD2 (5 bases each). Trimming pared 0 bases from V and 0 bases from J, leaving 7 bases between. The CDR3 length is 14 residues. CDR1 SGDLS and CDR2 YYNGEE come from the germline V gene. CDR3 sequence (DNA): TGTGCCAGCAGCGTAGAGGGGAGCTCCTACGAGCAGTACTTC. It encodes CASSVEGSSYEQYF.

The chain uses TRBV4-1 and TRBJ2-7, with 8 bases that match TRBD1. Germline CDR1 and CDR2: MGHRA and YSYEKL. The CDR3 is made up of 15 amino acids. Trimming took 6 bases from V and 2 from J; bases not matched to a gene: 9. The CDR3 region has the DNA TGCGCCAGCAGTCCTGGGACAGGACTGACCTACGAGCAGTACTTC. Translation gives CASSPGTGLTYEQYF.

The V gene is TRBV7-6, the J gene TRBJ2-1; 10 bases are a match to TRBD2. The germline V gene has CDR1 SGHVS and CDR2 FNYEAQ. The CDR3 is made up of 16 amino acids. The J segment lost 5 bases and the V segment lost 4 bases, leaving 8 bases of the junction unmatched. CDR3 residues: CASSSTRTSGDNEQFF. The CDR3 DNA follows: TGTGCCAGCAGCTCGACCCGAACTAGCGGGGACAATGAGCAGTTCTTC.

The rearrangement links TRBV7-2 to TRBJ2-1; possible D gene TRBD1, 5 bases. The CDR3 length is 15 residues. In germline, CDR1 is SGHTA, CDR2 FQGNSA. The V end was cut by 3 bases, the J end by 1 base, with 10 bases between. CDR3 in DNA: TGTGCCAGCAGCTTTGGGCAGGGATCCTACAATGAGCAGTTCTTC. Translated: CASSFGQGSYNEQFF.

J is TRBJ2-3 and V is TRBV6-5; no firm D call. The CDR3 is 13 residues long. Trimming removed 5 bases at V and 5 bases at J, with 11 bases between. The germline V gene has CDR1 MNHEY and CDR2 SVGAGI. CDR3 region: CASSQTPQDTQYF. DNA for the CDR3: TGTGCCAGCAGTCAAACCCCCCAAGATACGCAGTATTTT.

The chain couples TRBV2 to TRBJ1-3; maybe TRBD1 (5 bases). CDR1 and CDR2 from the germline V gene are SNHLY and FYNNEI. This CDR3 has 19 amino acids. V was pared by 5 bases and J by 0 bases, with 23 bases between. As DNA, the CDR3 is TGTGCCAGCAGTAAAAGAACAACAGGCGCCTGGGGCTCTGGAAACACCATATATTTT. This encodes CASSKRTTGAWGSGNTIYF.

The chain joins TRBV2 to TRBJ2-2; 7 bases fit TRBD2. This CDR3 region has 18 residues. Germline values: CDR1 SNHLY, CDR2 FYNNEI. The trim removed 3 bases at V and 3 bases at J, leaving 13 bases unmatched. CDR3 sequence reads: CASSDQLAYAEDTGELFF. The CDR3 bases are TGTGCCAGCAGTGACCAACTAGCGTATGCGGAGGACACCGGGGAGCTGTTTTTT. The full variable domain, completed using reference TRBV2 and TRBJ2-2, is EPEVTQTPSHQVTQMGQEVILRCVPISNHLYFYWYRQILGQKVEFLVSFYNNEISEKSEIFDDQFSVERPDGSNFTLKIRSTKLEDSAMYFCASSDQLAYAEDTGELFFGEGSRLTVL.

The genes are TRBV7-3 and TRBJ2-3; 9 nucleotides agree with TRBD2. The CDR3 covers 14 residues. The germline CDR1 and CDR2 sequences are SGHTA and FQGTGA. Unmatched junction bases numbered 5, after V lost 4 bases and J lost 6 bases. CDR3 protein: CASSSSGGWDTQYF. In DNA form, the CDR3 reads TGTGCCAGCAGCTCCAGCGGGGGGTGGGATACGCAGTATTTT.

The chain combines TRBV2 with TRBJ1-5; tentatively, D is TRBD1 (5 bases). Trimming shortened V by 9 bases and J by 6 bases, and 21 bases separated the two germline ends. CDR1 and CDR2 (germline): SNHLY, FYNNEI. The CDR3 is 15 residues long. The DNA for the CDR3 is TGTGCCAGTTCAAAGGACATGTTCGGGAGTCAGCCCCAGCATTTT. Amino acid sequence: CASSKDMFGSQPQHF.

This clone was seen only a few times. The chain uses TRBV27 and TRBJ1-5; no firm D call. The ends were cut back, 5 bases at V and 9 bases at J, with 11 bases in the middle. The germline gives CDR1 MNHEY, CDR2 SMNVEV (reference sequence). The CDR3 length is 12 residues. The DNA for the CDR3 is TGTGCCAGCAGTCAGTCCGGGATGCCCCAGCATTTT. Its translation: CASSQSGMPQHF.

The CDR3 sequence: CASSEQGAPNQPQHF. CDR3 sequence (DNA): TGTGCCAGCAGCGAACAGGGGGCGCCTAATCAGCCCCAGCATTTT. V is TRBV7-2 and J is TRBJ1-5; TRBD1 matches at 9 bases. CDR1 and CDR2 (germline): SGHTA, FQGNSA. Losses at the gene ends were 5 bases for V and 4 bases for J; bases not matched to a gene: 6. The CDR3 loop spans 15 amino acids.

This clone was counted once. The chain joins TRBV5-1 to TRBJ1-2, with D possibly TRBD1 on 5 matching bases. Germline values: CDR1 SGHRS, CDR2 YFSETQ. V was pared by 0 bases and J by 3 bases, with 24 bases between. This CDR3 comprises 19 residues. The CDR3 DNA reads as TGCGCCAGCAGCTTGGTACCATTCCAGGGCAGGGTATACGACTATGGCTACACCTTC. Translating gives CASSLVPFQGRVYDYGYTF.